These 30 T cell receptor beta chains originate from one sample sequenced in a study of regulatory T cells in long-lasting Graves disease. Sample time point: newly diagnosed GD, antithyroid drugs for less than 3 months. TCR sequences were obtained from RNA taken from PBMCs. CDR3 regions were amplified by Arm-PCR using iRepertoire HTBI primers to build TCR beta libraries. Each CDR3 protein gets one entry after TCRdb re-called the multiplex PCR reads with MiXCR. The data show a few hundred thousand distinct CDR3 sequences, approximately 15% seen once. This sample was also put to use in a study of T cells in Graves' hyperthyroidism and ophthalmopathy.

The sequencing used peripheral blood mononuclear cells (PBMCs), collected at new diagnosis, from a patient treated with antithyroid drugs. All receptors derive from a man under 40 with Graves disease.

This chain links TRBV5-1 with TRBJ2-2; 10 bases fit TRBD2. The germline V gene has CDR1 SGHRS and CDR2 YFSETQ. There are 14 residues in the CDR3. The ends lost 0 bases at V and 13 bases at J; junction bases unmatched: 6. This chain's CDR3 is CASSLDLAGVGLFF. The CDR3 DNA reads TGCGCCAGCAGCTTGGATCTAGCGGGAGTGGGGCTGTTTTTT.

A few counts support this clonotype. J is TRBJ2-5 and V is TRBV3-1; possible D gene TRBD2, 5 bases. Trimming removed 4 bases at V and 5 bases at J, with 11 bases between. The CDR3 extends over 13 amino acids. Germline lookup yields CDR1 LGHDT and CDR2 YNNKEL (reference sequence). The CDR3 nucleotides are TGTGCCAGCAGCCGAGGGAAGTGGGAGACCCAGTACTTC. Amino acids: CASSRGKWETQYF.

This clonotype was seen repeatedly, ten times or more. V usage is TRBV2 and J usage is TRBJ2-3; 8 nucleotides align to TRBD2. V shed 7 bases, J shed 4 bases, and the junction held 10 bases outside the gene matches. This CDR3 has 15 amino acids. CDR1 is SNHLY and CDR2 is FYNNEI in the germline V gene. In DNA, the CDR3 is TGTGCCAGCACCACGGGACTAGGTCGGGCAGATACGCAGTATTTT. Amino acid sequence: CASTTGLGRADTQYF.

This chain links TRBV7-9 with TRBJ2-1; no clear D. CDR3 length equals 15 residues. Germline CDR1 reads SEHNR; CDR2 reads FQNEAQ (reference sequence). Trimming shortened V by 1 base and J by 8 bases, and 15 bases separated the two germline ends. CDR3 amino acids: CASSLVGWQFHEQFF. CDR3 sequence (DNA): TGTGCCAGCAGCTTAGTCGGTTGGCAATTCCATGAGCAGTTCTTC. Full variable domain (missing parts from reference TRBV7-9 and TRBJ2-1): DTGVSQNPRHKITKRGQNVTFRCDPISEHNRLYWYRQTLGQGPEFLTYFQNEAQLEKSRLLSDRFSAERPKGSFSTLEIQRTEQGDSAMYLCASSLVGWQFHEQFFGPGTRLTVL.

This chain uses TRBV11-3 with TRBJ2-7; TRBD1 might be the D (5 bases). Deletions cut 5 bases from V and 2 bases from J, with 13 bases between. In germline, CDR1 is SGHNT, CDR2 YENEEA. The CDR3 contains 14 residues. The CDR3 DNA reads as TGTGCCAGCAGCGCCCCGGACACAGCCTACGAGCAGTACTTC. Translating it yields CASSAPDTAYEQYF.

This clonotype showed up many times. The chain uses TRBV19 and TRBJ2-5; D is possibly TRBD2 (6 bases). V was cut by 4 bases and J by 3 bases, with 12 bases left in between. Germline V gene lookup returns CDR1 LNHDA and CDR2 SQIVND (reference sequence). The CDR3 loop spans 14 amino acids. The CDR3 DNA sequence: TGTGCCAGTAGTACGCATAGCGGAGAAGAGACCCAGTACTTC. It specifies CASSTHSGEETQYF.

The genes are TRBV30 and TRBJ1-2, with D uncertain. Between the trimmed V and J ends, which lost 2 bases and 5 bases, there was a span of 12 bases. The CDR3 has 13 amino acids. Germline V gene sequence: CDR1 GTSNPN, CDR2 SVGIG (reference sequence). The DNA for the CDR3 is TGTGCCTGGAGTAATGTACAGCCGTATGGCTACACCTTC. Amino acid sequence: CAWSNVQPYGYTF.

This clonotype was seen repeatedly, ten times or more. The V gene is TRBV7-9, the J gene TRBJ2-3, with TRBD2 as a possible D gene (5 bases). CDR1 is SEHNR and CDR2 is FQNEAQ in the germline V gene (reference sequence). The germline V and J ends were trimmed by 2 bases and 3 bases, with 12 bases remaining between them. The CDR3 spans 15 residues. CDR3 DNA: TGTGCCAGCAGCTTAATCGGAGGTGGAACAGATACGCAGTATTTT. Translating it yields CASSLIGGGTDTQYF.

This clonotype came up many times. The chain uses TRBV20-1 and TRBJ2-3, with a tentative D call TRBD2 (6 bases). Germline-derived CDR1 and CDR2 are DFQATT and SNEGSKA (reference sequence). This CDR3 contains 14 residues. The ends were cut back, 3 bases at V and 2 bases at J, with 12 bases in the middle. CDR3 loop: CSASRAGITDTQYF. DNA for the CDR3: TGCAGTGCTAGCAGGGCGGGGATCACAGATACGCAGTATTTT.

In this sample, this clonotype turned up a few times. This chain connects TRBV30 to TRBJ1-6, with 7 bases lining up with TRBD1. The V and J ends lost 6 bases and 3 bases, in that order; junction bases with no gene match: 2. CDR1 is GTSNPN, CDR2 SVGIG, per germline (reference sequence). The CDR3 loop spans 13 amino acids. The CDR3 coding sequence is TGTGCCTGCGGGACAGACTATAATTCACCCCTCCACTTT. It is translated as CACGTDYNSPLHF.

This clonotype was counted many times. The genes are TRBV7-9 and TRBJ1-1, with D possibly TRBD1 on 5 matching bases. Looked up from germline, CDR1 is SEHNR and CDR2 is FQNEAQ (reference sequence). CDR3 length equals 12 residues. Trimming removed 5 bases from V and 11 bases from J, with 15 bases in between. The CDR3 loop is CASSPAGGAAFF. DNA for the CDR3: TGTGCCAGCAGCCCCGCGGGGGGTGCGGCTTTCTTT.

This clonotype was detected many times. This rearrangement joins TRBV11-2 to TRBJ2-3; D gene uncertain. V was shortened by 1 base and J by 9 bases, with 11 bases between the two germline ends. The CDR3 is 13 residues long. Germline CDR1 is SGHAT and CDR2 is FQNNGV. CDR3 bases: TGTGCCAGCAGCTTAGTAGGAGTAAGGACGCAGTATTTT. Protein sequence: CASSLVGVRTQYF.

This clonotype was recorded at least ten times. The chain is built from TRBV11-3 and TRBJ2-3, with TRBD1 identical over 8 bases. CDR1 and CDR2 from the germline V gene are SGHNT and YENEEA. CDR3 length: 15 amino acids. V lost 1 base and J lost 6; bases outside the gene matches: 6. The CDR3 DNA follows: TGTGCCAGCAGCTTAGGGACAGGGCCAGGTGATACGCAGTATTTT. Protein: CASSLGTGPGDTQYF.

This chain uses TRBV5-8 with TRBJ1-5; D is unresolved. The germline gives CDR1 SGHTS, CDR2 YDEGEE. This CDR3 spans 14 amino acids. V was pared by 2 bases and J by 1 base, with 7 bases between. CDR3 in amino acids: CASSFQVSNQPQHF. As DNA, the CDR3 is TGTGCCAGCAGCTTCCAGGTGAGCAATCAGCCCCAGCATTTT. The full variable domain, rest sourced from reference TRBV5-8 and TRBJ1-5, is EAGVTQSPTHLIKTRGQQATLRCSPISGHTSVYWYQQALGLGLQFLLWYDEGEERNRGNFPPRFSGRQFPNYSSELNVNALELEDSALYLCASSFQVSNQPQHFGDGTRLSIL.

In its sample, this clonotype was seen many times. The chain combines TRBV30 with TRBJ1-6; 9 nucleotides agree with TRBD1. CDR1 and CDR2 from the germline V gene are GTSNPN and SVGIG (reference sequence). The CDR3 covers 12 residues. With 8 bases clipped from V and 9 bases from J, the junction kept 5 bases outside the gene matches. CDR3 nucleotides: TGTGCCACGGGACAGGGCGGTTCACCCCTCCACTTT. This translates into CATGQGGSPLHF.

This clonotype showed up many times. In DNA, the CDR3 is TGTGCCACCAGTGGAAGGACAGGATCGAGAGATACGCAGTATTTT. This translates into CATSGRTGSRDTQYF. This rearrangement joins TRBV24-1 to TRBJ2-3, with 7 bases matching TRBD1. Trimming took 5 bases from V and 5 from J; bases not matched to a gene: 9. CDR1 KGHDR and CDR2 SFDVKD come from the germline V gene. The CDR3 spans 15 residues.

The table lists this clonotype with many counts. The chain combines TRBV5-1 with TRBJ2-3; TRBD1 matches 8 bases. The CDR3 spans 19 residues. Germline loops: CDR1 SGHRS, CDR2 YFSETQ. V lost 4 bases to trimming and J lost 3 bases; unmatched junction nucleotides: 19. CDR3 protein: CASSRTGGPTTGTTDTQYF. CDR3 nucleotides: TGCGCCAGCAGCCGTACAGGGGGTCCAACCACGGGCACTACAGATACGCAGTATTTT.

This clonotype was recorded a few times. The CDR3 DNA sequence: TGTGCCTGTGGGGGGAATGAAAAACTGTTTTTT. This encodes CACGGNEKLFF. The chain recombines TRBV30 with TRBJ1-4, with a weak D call TRBD1 (5 bases). Per the germline V gene, CDR1 is GTSNPN and CDR2 is SVGIG (reference sequence). The CDR3 runs 11 residues. V lost 6 bases and J 5 bases, leaving 7 bases between the germline ends.

This clonotype was detected many times. V and J are TRBV18 and TRBJ2-7, with D maybe TRBD2 (5 bases). Germline CDR1 reads KGHSH; CDR2 reads LQKENI. There are 15 residues in the CDR3. Deletions cut 1 base from V and 5 bases from J, with 15 bases between. CDR3 DNA sequence: TGTGCCAGCTCACCACAACAGCCCCCGGGGAACGAGCAGTACTTC. It yields the protein CASSPQQPPGNEQYF. The variable domain in full, completed from reference TRBV18 and TRBJ2-7, reads NAGVMQNPRHLVRRRGQEARLRCSPMKGHSHVYWYRQLPEEGLKFMVYLQKENIIDESGMPKERFSAEFPKEGPSILRIQQVVRGDSAAYFCASSPQQPPGNEQYFGPGTRLTVT.

This clonotype appeared many times. The V call is TRBV29-1, the J call TRBJ2-7; tentatively, D is TRBD1 (7 bases). CDR3 size: 13 residues. The germline gives CDR1 SQVTM, CDR2 ANQGSEA. V lost 6 bases and J 5 bases, leaving 17 bases between the germline ends. CDR3 protein: CSVRRQGGNEQYF. In nucleotides, the CDR3 is TGCAGCGTCAGGAGACAGGGCGGGAACGAGCAGTACTTC.

In its sample, this clonotype was seen a few times. The V gene is TRBV6-1, the J gene TRBJ1-5, with D tentatively TRBD1 (5 bases). The V gene lost 5 bases and the J gene lost 3 bases, with 14 bases spanning the gap. The CDR3 has 15 residues. Germline V gene sequence: CDR1 MNHNS, CDR2 SASEGT. The CDR3 nucleotides are TGTGCCAGCAGTCTATCTGGGGCGGCCAATCAGCCCCAGCATTTT. This encodes CASSLSGAANQPQHF.

This clonotype has ten or more counts. The rearrangement uses TRBV19 and TRBJ2-7, with 9 bases fitting TRBD1. The CDR3 consists of 14 residues. CDR1 LNHDA and CDR2 SQIVND come from the germline V gene (reference sequence). V was clipped by 6 bases and J by 3 bases; unmatched bases: 6. CDR3 in DNA: TGTGCCAGTAGGCAACCGGGACAGGGCTACGAGCAGTACTTC. This gives the protein CASRQPGQGYEQYF.

With regard to this clonotype: A far larger clone is one nucleotide away, so this likely arose from a read error. V is TRBV11-3 and J is TRBJ1-2, with D possibly matching TRBD1 (5 bases). CDR3 length equals 14 residues. The V gene's germline CDR1 is SGHNT and CDR2 YENEEA. V shed 5 bases and J shed 2 bases, with 12 bases lying between them. Here the CDR3 DNA reads TGTGCCAGCAGCCCCGCGGCAGGGAACTATGGCTACACCTTC. This translates into CASSPAAGNYGYTF.

This clonotype is a singleton in its sample. The V gene is TRBV6-1, the J gene TRBJ2-2; 7 nucleotides agree with TRBD2. V lost 8 bases and J lost 5; bases outside the gene matches: 8. Germline CDR1 reads MNHNS; CDR2 reads SASEGT. CDR3 length equals 14 residues. CDR3 sequence: CASAASGRTGELFF. The CDR3 DNA reads TGTGCCAGCGCGGCTAGCGGAAGGACCGGGGAGCTGTTTTTT.

This clonotype appeared many times. The gene calls are TRBV7-9 and TRBJ2-2, with unresolved D. V was shortened by 5 bases and J by 2 bases, with 12 bases between the two germline ends. The germline V gene encodes CDR1 SEHNR and CDR2 FQNEAQ (reference sequence). The CDR3 sequence is 15 residues long. CDR3 protein: CASSPQSHNTGELFF. The CDR3 region has the DNA TGTGCCAGCAGCCCACAGAGCCATAACACCGGGGAGCTGTTTTTT.

This clonotype was counted many times. V is TRBV12-3 or TRBV12-4 and J is TRBJ2-7; 7 nucleotides align to TRBD2. Trimming cost V 6 bases and J 2 bases; bases outside gene matches: 10. This CDR3 has 15 residues. The CDR3, as DNA: TGTGCCAGCAGCCCCGGAGCGGGAACTACCTACGAGCAGTACTTC. It specifies CASSPGAGTTYEQYF.

The CDR3 sequence is CSARDPSGRETDTQYF. CDR3 in DNA: TGCAGTGCTAGAGATCCCAGCGGGAGAGAAACAGATACGCAGTATTTT. The chain links TRBV20-1 to TRBJ2-3, with TRBD2 identical over 8 bases. J gave up 3 bases and V 0 bases, and 8 bases lay outside the gene matches. Germline lookup yields CDR1 DFQATT and CDR2 SNEGSKA (reference sequence). CDR3 length: 16 amino acids.

This clonotype has a count of ten or more. The chain joins TRBV27 to TRBJ2-7, with 8 bases matching TRBD1. J was trimmed by 4 bases and V by 4 bases; bases with no gene match: 9. This CDR3 contains 15 residues. Germline loops: CDR1 MNHEY, CDR2 SMNVEV (reference sequence). The CDR3 region has the DNA TGTGCCAGCAGTTCTGGGACAGGAGGGTTTTACGAGCAGTACTTC. Translation: CASSSGTGGFYEQYF.

This clonotype was detected a few times. This rearrangement joins TRBV18 to TRBJ1-5, with TRBD1 identical over 7 bases. The CDR3 spans 14 residues. Per germline, CDR1 KGHSH and CDR2 LQKENI. The ends lost 5 bases at V and 5 bases at J; junction bases unmatched: 6. The chain's CDR3 is CASSSPGGYQPQHF. CDR3 in DNA: TGTGCCAGCTCATCCCCAGGGGGATATCAGCCCCAGCATTTT. Complete variable domain (other parts from reference TRBV18 and TRBJ1-5): NAGVMQNPRHLVRRRGQEARLRCSPMKGHSHVYWYRQLPEEGLKFMVYLQKENIIDESGMPKERFSAEFPKEGPSILRIQQVVRGDSAAYFCASSSPGGYQPQHFGDGTRLSIL.

This clonotype was counted between two and nine times. This chain connects TRBV19 to TRBJ2-4; possibly TRBD2 for D (6 bases). The CDR3 length is 16 residues. Trimming removed 0 bases at V and 2 bases at J, with 11 bases between. Germline CDR1 reads LNHDA; CDR2 reads SQIVND (reference sequence). CDR3 coding DNA: TGTGCCAGTAGTATAGATCCCCTAGCGCCCAAAAACATTCAGTACTTC. It encodes CASSIDPLAPKNIQYF. Together with reference TRBV19 and TRBJ2-4, the CDR3 gives the full variable domain: DGGITQSPKYLFRKEGQNVTLSCEQNLNHDAMYWYRQDPGQGLRLIYYSQIVNDFQKGDIAEGYSVSREKKESFPLTVTSAQKNPTAFYLCASSIDPLAPKNIQYFGAGTRLSVL.